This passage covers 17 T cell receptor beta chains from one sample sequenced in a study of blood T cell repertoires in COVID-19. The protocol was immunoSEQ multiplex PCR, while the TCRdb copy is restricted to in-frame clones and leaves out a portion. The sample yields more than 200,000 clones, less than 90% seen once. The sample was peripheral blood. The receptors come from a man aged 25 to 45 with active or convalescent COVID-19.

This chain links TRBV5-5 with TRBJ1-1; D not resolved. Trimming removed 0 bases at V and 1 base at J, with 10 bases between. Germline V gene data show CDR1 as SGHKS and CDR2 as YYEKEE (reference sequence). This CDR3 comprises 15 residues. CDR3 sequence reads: CASSLDSTANTEAFF. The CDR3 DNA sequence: TGTGCCAGCAGCTTGGACAGTACAGCGAACACTGAAGCTTTCTTT.

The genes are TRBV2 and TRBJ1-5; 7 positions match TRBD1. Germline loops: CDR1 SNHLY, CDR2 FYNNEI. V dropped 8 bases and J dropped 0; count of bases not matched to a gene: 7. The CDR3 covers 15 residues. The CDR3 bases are TGTGCCAGCGGACAGGAGAGACATAGCAATCAGCCCCAGCATTTT. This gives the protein CASGQERHSNQPQHF.

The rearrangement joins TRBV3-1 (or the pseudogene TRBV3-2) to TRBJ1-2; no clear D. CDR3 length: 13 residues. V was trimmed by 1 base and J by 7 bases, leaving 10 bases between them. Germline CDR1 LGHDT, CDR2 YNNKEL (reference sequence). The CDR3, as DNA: TGTGCCAGCAGCCAAGGGGCGCAGTCTGGCTACACCTTC. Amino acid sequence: CASSQGAQSGYTF.

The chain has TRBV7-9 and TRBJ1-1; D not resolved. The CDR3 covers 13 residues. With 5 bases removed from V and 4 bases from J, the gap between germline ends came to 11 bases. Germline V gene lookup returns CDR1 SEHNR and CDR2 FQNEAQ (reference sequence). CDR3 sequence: CASSREGGTEAFF. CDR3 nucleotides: TGTGCCAGCAGCCGAGAAGGAGGCACTGAAGCTTTCTTT.

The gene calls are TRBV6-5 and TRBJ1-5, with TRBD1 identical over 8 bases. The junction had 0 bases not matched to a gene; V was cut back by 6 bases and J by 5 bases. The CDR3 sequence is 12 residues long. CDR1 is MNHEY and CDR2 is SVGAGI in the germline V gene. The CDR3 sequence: CASRTGDQPQHF. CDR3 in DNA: TGTGCCAGCAGGACAGGGGATCAGCCCCAGCATTTT.

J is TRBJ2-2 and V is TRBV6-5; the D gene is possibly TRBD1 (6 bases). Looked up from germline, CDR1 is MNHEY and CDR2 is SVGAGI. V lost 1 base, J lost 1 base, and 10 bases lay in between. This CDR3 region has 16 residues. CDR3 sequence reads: CASSYLQGMNTGELFF. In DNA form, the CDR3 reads TGTGCCAGCAGTTACTTACAGGGTATGAACACCGGGGAGCTGTTTTTT.

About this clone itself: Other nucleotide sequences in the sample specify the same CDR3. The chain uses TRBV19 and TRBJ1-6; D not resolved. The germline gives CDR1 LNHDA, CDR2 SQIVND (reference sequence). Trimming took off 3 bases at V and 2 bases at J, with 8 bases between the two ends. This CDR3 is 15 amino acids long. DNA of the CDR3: TGTGCCAGTAGTATCGGCGGGACCTATAATTCACCCCTCCACTTT. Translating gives CASSIGGTYNSPLHF. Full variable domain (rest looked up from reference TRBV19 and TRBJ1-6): DGGITQSPKYLFRKEGQNVTLSCEQNLNHDAMYWYRQDPGQGLRLIYYSQIVNDFQKGDIAEGYSVSREKKESFPLTVTSAQKNPTAFYLCASSIGGTYNSPLHFGNGTRLTVT.

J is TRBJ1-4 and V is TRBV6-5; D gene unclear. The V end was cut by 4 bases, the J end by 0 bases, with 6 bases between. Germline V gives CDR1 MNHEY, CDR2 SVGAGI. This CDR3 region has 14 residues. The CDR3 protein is CASSLYTTNEKLFF. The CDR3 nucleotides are TGTGCCAGCAGTTTATATACAACTAATGAAAAACTGTTTTTT.

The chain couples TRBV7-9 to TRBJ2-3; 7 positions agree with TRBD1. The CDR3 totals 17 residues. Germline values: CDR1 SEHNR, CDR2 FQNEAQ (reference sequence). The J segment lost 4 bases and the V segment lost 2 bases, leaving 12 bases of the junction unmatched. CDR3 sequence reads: CASSLLNRGFGSDTQYF. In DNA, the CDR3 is TGTGCCAGCAGCTTACTGAACAGGGGATTCGGGTCAGATACGCAGTATTTT.

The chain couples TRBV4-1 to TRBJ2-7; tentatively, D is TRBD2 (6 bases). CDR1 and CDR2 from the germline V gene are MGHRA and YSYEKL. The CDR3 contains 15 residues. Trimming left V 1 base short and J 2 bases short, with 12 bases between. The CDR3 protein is CASSQAPGTAYEQYF. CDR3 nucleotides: TGCGCCAGCAGCCAAGCTCCGGGGACTGCCTACGAGCAGTACTTC.

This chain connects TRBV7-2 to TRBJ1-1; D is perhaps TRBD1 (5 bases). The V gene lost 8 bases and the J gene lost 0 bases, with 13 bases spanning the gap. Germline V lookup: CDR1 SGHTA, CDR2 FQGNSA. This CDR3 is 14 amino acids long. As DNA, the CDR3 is TGTGCCAGCGGGAGGTGGGGGGTGAACACTGAAGCTTTCTTT. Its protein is CASGRWGVNTEAFF.

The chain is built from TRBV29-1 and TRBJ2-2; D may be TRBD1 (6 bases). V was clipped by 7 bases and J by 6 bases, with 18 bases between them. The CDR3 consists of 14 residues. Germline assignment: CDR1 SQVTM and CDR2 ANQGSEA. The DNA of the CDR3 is TGCAGCGGCCTACAGGGATTAGGGCCCGGGGAGCTGTTTTTT. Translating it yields CSGLQGLGPGELFF.

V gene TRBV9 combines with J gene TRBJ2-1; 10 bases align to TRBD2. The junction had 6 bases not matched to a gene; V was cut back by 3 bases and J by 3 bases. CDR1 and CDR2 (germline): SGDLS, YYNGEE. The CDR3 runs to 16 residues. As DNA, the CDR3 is TGTGCCAGCAGCGACTCCCTAGCGGGGGACTACAATGAGCAGTTCTTC. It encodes CASSDSLAGDYNEQFF. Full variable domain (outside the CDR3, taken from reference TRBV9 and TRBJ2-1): DSGVTQTPKHLITATGQRVTLRCSPRSGDLSVYWYQQSLDQGLQFLIQYYNGEERAKGNILERFSAQQFPDLHSELNLSSLELGDSALYFCASSDSLAGDYNEQFFGPGTRLTVL.

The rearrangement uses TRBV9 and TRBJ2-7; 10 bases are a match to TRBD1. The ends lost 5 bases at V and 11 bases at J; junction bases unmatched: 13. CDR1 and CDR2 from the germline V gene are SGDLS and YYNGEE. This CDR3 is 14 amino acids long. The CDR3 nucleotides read TGTGCCAGCAGTAAAACCGGGACAGGGGTAGATAAGTACTTC. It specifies CASSKTGTGVDKYF.

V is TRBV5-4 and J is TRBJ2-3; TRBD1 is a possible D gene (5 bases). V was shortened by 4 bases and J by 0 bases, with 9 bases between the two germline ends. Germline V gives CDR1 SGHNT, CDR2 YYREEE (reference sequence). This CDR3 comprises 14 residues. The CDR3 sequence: CASSPTASTDTQYF. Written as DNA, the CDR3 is TGTGCCAGCAGCCCGACAGCTAGCACAGATACGCAGTATTTT.

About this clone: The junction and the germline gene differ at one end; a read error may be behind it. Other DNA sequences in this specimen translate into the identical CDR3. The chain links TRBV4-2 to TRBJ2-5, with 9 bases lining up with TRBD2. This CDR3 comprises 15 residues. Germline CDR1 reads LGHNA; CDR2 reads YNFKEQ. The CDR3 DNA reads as TGTGCCAGCAGCCAAGAGCGGGGGGGCCAAGAGACCCAATACTTC. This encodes CASSQERGGQETQYF.

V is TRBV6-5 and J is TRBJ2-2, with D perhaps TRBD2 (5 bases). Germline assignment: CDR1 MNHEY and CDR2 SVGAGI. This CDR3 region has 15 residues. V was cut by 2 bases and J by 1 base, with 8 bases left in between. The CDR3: CASSYLGENTGELFF. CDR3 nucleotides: TGTGCCAGCAGTTACCTCGGGGAGAACACCGGGGAGCTGTTTTTT.